The 22 T cell receptor beta chains reported below all come from one sample, sequenced in a study of long-term antiretroviral therapy in people with HIV (dated by TCRdb to the early 2020s). The immunoSEQ hsTCRB v3.0 assay was used at survey level resolution to sequence the TRB variable region. In TCRdb, the immuneACCESS table is reduced to in-frame sequences with V and J assigned. These tables do not hold every clone; where another copy was compared, an unresolved V gene accounts for under half, and the others remain unexplained. This sample lists under 25,000 clones; around 87% were detected once. The ten largest clones take up approximately 3.5% of the sample. Sequencing was performed on unsorted PBMCs, taken roughly 2.7 years after starting antiretroviral therapy. These receptors all come from a woman in her fifties or sixties with HIV.

The chain has TRBV9 and TRBJ2-3, with D unclear. Germline assignment: CDR1 SGDLS and CDR2 YYNGEE. V dropped 1 base and J dropped 1 base, with 4 bases sitting between them. The CDR3 extends over 13 amino acids. CDR3 in amino acids: CASSVTGTDTQYF. CDR3 bases: TGTGCCAGCAGCGTAACAGGCACAGATACGCAGTATTTT.

V usage is TRBV6-5 and J usage is TRBJ2-3, with D perhaps matching TRBD2 (6 bases). Trimming pared 2 bases from V and 8 bases from J, leaving 11 bases between. This CDR3 region has 13 residues. Germline CDR1 is MNHEY and CDR2 is SVGAGI. This chain's CDR3 is CASSYHDGGTQYF. In DNA form, the CDR3 reads TGTGCCAGCAGTTACCACGACGGGGGTACGCAGTATTTT.

The chain couples TRBV2 to TRBJ1-2, with unresolved D. Germline V lookup: CDR1 SNHLY, CDR2 FYNNEI. The CDR3 consists of 16 residues. V dropped 6 bases and J dropped 6 bases, with 23 bases sitting between them. The CDR3 protein is CASRVQSGFVTDGYTF. In DNA, the CDR3 is TGTGCCAGCAGGGTACAGAGTGGGTTTGTGACGGATGGCTACACCTTC.

The chain uses TRBV4-1 and TRBJ1-5; D uncertain. V lost 4 bases and J lost 1, with 11 bases in between. This CDR3 contains 15 residues. The germline gives CDR1 MGHRA, CDR2 YSYEKL. The CDR3 bases are TGCGCCAGCAGCCCCTGGACGGCAAGCAATCAGCCCCAGCATTTT. Translating gives CASSPWTASNQPQHF.

The V call is TRBV14, the J call TRBJ1-1; possible D gene TRBD1, 5 bases. The CDR3 consists of 11 residues. V lost 6 bases and J lost 10, with 12 bases in between. Germline V lookup: CDR1 SGHDN, CDR2 FVKESK. CDR3: CASSLQGRAFF. Here the CDR3 DNA reads TGTGCCAGCAGTCTTCAGGGACGAGCTTTCTTT.

The chain recombines TRBV5-4 with TRBJ2-3; TRBD1 aligns across 8 bases. This CDR3 has 15 residues. The germline V gene encodes CDR1 SGHNT and CDR2 YYREEE (reference sequence). Trimming took 3 bases from V and 2 from J; bases not matched to a gene: 5. The DNA for the CDR3 is TGTGCCAGCAGCTCGGACAGGGACCACACAGATACGCAGTATTTT. This gives the protein CASSSDRDHTDTQYF.

V usage is TRBV9 and J usage is TRBJ2-3; the match to TRBD2 covers 7 bases. Per the germline V gene, CDR1 is SGDLS and CDR2 is YYNGEE. V trimming: 3 bases; J trimming: 0 bases; junction bases outside the gene matches: 16. The CDR3 spans 19 residues. The CDR3: CASSATRGRLAASTDTQYF. In DNA form, the CDR3 reads TGTGCCAGCAGCGCAACCCGGGGGAGGCTAGCGGCGAGCACAGATACGCAGTATTTT.

The V call is TRBV19, the J call TRBJ2-1, with D tentatively TRBD1 or TRBD2 (5 bases each). This CDR3 has 13 amino acids. The germline V gene encodes CDR1 LNHDA and CDR2 SQIVND (reference sequence). Between the trimmed V and J ends, which lost 3 bases and 9 bases, there was a span of 12 bases. The CDR3 here is CASSMMAGSEQFF. The CDR3 nucleotides read TGTGCCAGTAGTATGATGGCAGGGAGTGAGCAGTTCTTC.

The chain has TRBV27 and TRBJ2-1; D tentatively fits TRBD1 or TRBD2 (5 bases each). In germline, CDR1 is MNHEY, CDR2 SMNVEV (reference sequence). CDR3 length: 13 amino acids. V was clipped by 3 bases and J by 7 bases, with 10 bases between them. This chain's CDR3 is CASSLWGSNEQFF. Here the CDR3 DNA reads TGTGCCAGCAGTTTGTGGGGGTCAAATGAGCAGTTCTTC.

The rearrangement joins TRBV6-5 to TRBJ1-1; no firm D call. V was cut by 9 bases and J by 1 base, with 12 bases left in between. Germline V gives CDR1 MNHEY, CDR2 SVGAGI. CDR3 size: 13 residues. CDR3 bases: TGTGCCAGTTCTGGCCCGAAGAACACTGAAGCTTTCTTT. Its protein product is CASSGPKNTEAFF.

This chain links TRBV9 with TRBJ2-2; perhaps TRBD1 as D (5 bases). The CDR3 spans 15 residues. V lost 2 bases to trimming and J lost 1 base, with 9 bases between them. CDR1 is SGDLS and CDR2 is YYNGEE in the germline V gene. CDR3 residues: CASSVWGGNTGELFF. The DNA for the CDR3 is TGTGCCAGCAGCGTGTGGGGCGGGAACACCGGGGAGCTGTTTTTT.

The rearrangement links TRBV7-3 to TRBJ2-1, with a weak D call TRBD2 (6 bases). The CDR3 length is 13 residues. Trimming left V 5 bases short and J 9 bases short, with 14 bases between. Germline V gives CDR1 SGHTA, CDR2 FQGTGA. In DNA form, the CDR3 reads TGTGCCAGCAGCCCAAGTCGGGGGAGTGAGCAGTTCTTC. Residues: CASSPSRGSEQFF. The full variable domain, completed using reference TRBV7-3 and TRBJ2-1, is GAGVSQTPSNKVTEKGKYVELRCDPISGHTALYWYRQSLGQGPEFLIYFQGTGAADDSGLPNDRFFAVRPEGSVSTLKIQRTERGDSAVYLCASSPSRGSEQFFGPGTRLTVL.

The rearrangement uses TRBV9 and TRBJ2-2; TRBD2 matches at 7 bases. In germline, CDR1 is SGDLS, CDR2 YYNGEE. V lost 5 bases, J lost 1 base, and 5 bases stayed unmatched. The CDR3 is 15 residues long. The CDR3 DNA sequence: TGTGCCAGCAGTGCGGGAGTCCTGAACACCGGGGAGCTGTTTTTT. Protein: CASSAGVLNTGELFF.

The gene calls are TRBV19 and TRBJ2-5, with 7 nucleotides matching TRBD1. CDR3 size: 15 residues. CDR1 and CDR2 (germline): LNHDA, SQIVND (reference sequence). The V and J ends lost 1 base and 5 bases, in that order; junction bases with no gene match: 7. Here the CDR3 reads CASSIGQGEFETQYF. The DNA of the CDR3 is TGTGCCAGTAGTATAGGGCAGGGGGAATTCGAGACCCAGTACTTC.

The V call is TRBV27, the J call TRBJ1-2, with 7 bases aligning to TRBD1. V lost 9 bases, J lost 4 bases, and 14 bases stayed unmatched. Germline V gene data show CDR1 as MNHEY and CDR2 as SMNVEV (reference sequence). This CDR3 comprises 15 residues. The CDR3 nucleotides are TGTGCCAGAGCCGCTCCGGGACAGCCCCCCTATGGCTACACCTTC. Its protein is CARAAPGQPPYGYTF.

The J gene is TRBJ1-4, the V gene TRBV4-1; possibly TRBD1 for D (5 bases). Germline V CDR1 and CDR2: MGHRA, YSYEKL. The CDR3 has 17 residues. Trimming cost V 4 bases and J 4 bases, with 19 bases left between them. Written as DNA, the CDR3 is TGCGCCAGCAGCCGAGGCCCGCCCGGGACCCTTAATGAAAAACTGTTTTTT. As protein: CASSRGPPGTLNEKLFF.

The chain joins TRBV14 to TRBJ1-4; D is ambiguous. The CDR3 loop spans 13 amino acids. CDR1 and CDR2 from the germline V gene are SGHDN and FVKESK. Trimming stripped 2 bases from V and 4 bases from J, with 5 bases between. CDR3 coding DNA: TGTGCCAGCAGCCAATGGCTTAATGAAAAACTGTTTTTT. Its protein is CASSQWLNEKLFF.

The J gene is TRBJ2-5, the V gene TRBV28; 8 bases are shared with TRBD1. CDR1 and CDR2 (germline): MDHEN, SYDVKM. V gave up 5 bases and J gave up 5 bases; unmatched junction bases: 13. The CDR3 consists of 16 residues. The CDR3 loop is CASSPGPTGDLETQYF. The CDR3 DNA sequence: TGTGCCAGCAGTCCGGGTCCGACAGGGGATTTGGAGACCCAGTACTTC.

V gene TRBV19 combines with J gene TRBJ2-6, with D unresolved. V was trimmed by 3 bases and J by 0 bases, leaving 12 bases between them. Germline V lookup: CDR1 LNHDA, CDR2 SQIVND (reference sequence). The CDR3 is made up of 17 amino acids. The CDR3: CASSMDNRASGANVLTF. The CDR3 nucleotides are TGTGCCAGTAGTATGGATAATCGGGCCTCTGGGGCCAACGTCCTGACTTTC. Full variable domain (rest looked up from reference TRBV19 and TRBJ2-6): DGGITQSPKYLFRKEGQNVTLSCEQNLNHDAMYWYRQDPGQGLRLIYYSQIVNDFQKGDIAEGYSVSREKKESFPLTVTSAQKNPTAFYLCASSMDNRASGANVLTFGAGSRLTVL.

The chain employs TRBV28 and TRBJ2-7, with D perhaps TRBD1 (5 bases). Germline CDR1 MDHEN, CDR2 SYDVKM. Trimming stripped 1 base from V and 4 bases from J, with 8 bases between. This CDR3 has 13 residues. CDR3 nucleotide sequence: TGTGCCAGCAGTTTATTCCAGGGATACGAGCAGTACTTC. Residues: CASSLFQGYEQYF.

The chain uses TRBV6-1 and TRBJ2-7, with unresolved D. CDR1 is MNHNS and CDR2 is SASEGT in the germline V gene. The germline V and J ends were trimmed by 6 bases and 2 bases, with 8 bases remaining between them. This CDR3 comprises 12 residues. The chain's CDR3 is CASRYLTYEQYF. The CDR3 DNA sequence: TGTGCCAGCAGGTACCTCACCTACGAGCAGTACTTC.

CDR3 region: CASSLTPGDYGYTF. Here the CDR3 DNA reads TGCGCCAGCAGCTTGACACCCGGGGACTATGGCTACACCTTC. The V gene is TRBV5-1, the J gene TRBJ1-2; D is uncertain. V dropped 1 base and J dropped 3 bases, with 10 bases sitting between them. CDR3 length: 14 amino acids. Germline CDR1 reads SGHRS; CDR2 reads YFSETQ.